Shown below are 5 T cell receptor beta chains from a single sample sequenced in a study of cytomegalovirus exposure and HLA in healthy donors. PCR involved 60 Vbeta and 13 Jbeta primers. The data were produced by immunoSEQ multiplex PCR, yet TCRdb's version contains in-frame clones alone and is incomplete. This repertoire comprises 140,000 to 150,000 clones; its ten largest clones make up 0.75% to 1%. The sequenced material came from PBMCs. These receptors were taken from a male donor in good health and CMV-seronegative.

V gene TRBV7-9 combines with J gene TRBJ1-1; 10 bases are shared with TRBD1. CDR1 is SEHNR, CDR2 FQNEAQ, per germline (reference sequence). This CDR3 region has 15 residues. After removal of 5 bases from V and 1 base from J, the junction contained 4 bases not matched to a gene. The CDR3 nucleotides read TGTGCCAGCAGCCCGACAGGGGGCCGGAACACTGAAGCTTTCTTT. Translating gives CASSPTGGRNTEAFF.

The chain joins TRBV28 to TRBJ1-1; the D gene is possibly TRBD1 (5 bases). V was shortened by 3 bases and J by 1 base, with 9 bases between the two germline ends. CDR3 length equals 14 residues. The germline V gene has CDR1 MDHEN and CDR2 SYDVKM. The CDR3 DNA follows: TGTGCCAGCAGTTTTAGCCAGGGGAACACTGAAGCTTTCTTT. The encoded protein is CASSFSQGNTEAFF.

V gene TRBV27 combines with J gene TRBJ1-1, with 9 bases lining up with TRBD1. Trimming at V came to 8 bases and at J to 0 bases, leaving 4 bases not matched to a gene. Germline V gene lookup returns CDR1 MNHEY and CDR2 SMNVEV (reference sequence). CDR3 length: 14 residues. The CDR3 region is CASYRDRVNTEAFF. In DNA form, the CDR3 reads TGTGCCAGCTACCGGGACAGGGTGAACACTGAAGCTTTCTTT.

The CDR3 nucleotides are TGTGCCTGGGAACAGGGGGCTGCTTCACCCCTCCACTTT. Translated, it gives CAWEQGAASPLHF. The chain couples TRBV30 to TRBJ1-6; the match to TRBD1 covers 9 bases. The length of the CDR3 is 13 residues. CDR1 GTSNPN and CDR2 SVGIG come from the germline V gene (reference sequence). Losses at the gene ends were 5 bases for V and 9 bases for J; bases not matched to a gene: 5. Variable domain in full (rest from reference TRBV30 and TRBJ1-6): SQTIHQWPATLVQPVGSPLSLECTVEGTSNPNLYWYRQAAGRGLQLLFYSVGIGQISSEVPQNLSASRPQDRQFILSSKKLLLSDSGFYLCAWEQGAASPLHFGNGTRLTVT.

The gene calls are TRBV4-3 and TRBJ1-2; TRBD1 matches at 7 bases. V was pared by 5 bases and J by 4 bases, with 4 bases of the junction left unmatched. Per germline, CDR1 LGHNA and CDR2 YSLEER. CDR3 length: 13 residues. The CDR3 sequence: CASSTGTVYGYTF. The CDR3 nucleotides read TGCGCCAGCAGCACCGGGACAGTCTATGGCTACACCTTC.